The 18 T cell receptor beta chains reported below all come from one sample, sequenced in a study of PD-1 blockade in classical Hodgkin lymphoma. Data came from immunoSEQ multiplex PCR; TCRdb stores just in-frame clones and leaves some out. Of some 100,000 clones listed, 92% are singletons. Each of the patients experienced relapse following autologous stem cell transplantation, and their brentuximab vedotin exposure differed. The sample was peripheral blood mononuclear cells (PBMCs), taken at baseline. Every receptor here comes from a human donor with classical Hodgkin lymphoma.

The chain links TRBV30 to TRBJ1-5, with D possibly being TRBD1 (6 bases). V lost 2 bases, J lost 11 bases, and 16 bases lay in between. The CDR3 is 13 amino acids. CDR1 is GTSNPN and CDR2 is SVGIG in the germline V gene (reference sequence). In DNA, the CDR3 is TGTGCCTGGAGTAGTGTAGAGGGGGAAGCCCAGCATTTT. Translating gives CAWSSVEGEAQHF.

This chain joins TRBV30 and TRBJ1-5, with TRBD1 as a possible D gene (6 bases). The CDR3 spans 14 residues. V was pared by 1 base and J by 0 bases, with 7 bases between. Germline V gives CDR1 GTSNPN, CDR2 SVGIG (reference sequence). CDR3 amino acids: CAWSGQVSNQPQHF. In DNA form, the CDR3 reads TGTGCCTGGAGTGGACAGGTTAGCAATCAGCCCCAGCATTTT. The whole variable domain, filled in from reference TRBV30 and TRBJ1-5, reads SQTIHQWPATLVQPVGSPLSLECTVEGTSNPNLYWYRQAAGRGLQLLFYSVGIGQISSEVPQNLSASRPQDRQFILSSKKLLLSDSGFYLCAWSGQVSNQPQHFGDGTRLSIL.

CDR3 DNA sequence: TGTGCCAGCAGTGGACAGCCTAATCAGCCCCAGCATTTT. Amino acids: CASSGQPNQPQHF. The rearrangement uses TRBV6-1 and TRBJ1-5; the D gene is possibly TRBD1 (5 bases). Germline CDR1 is MNHNS and CDR2 is SASEGT. Trimming removed 4 bases from V and 4 bases from J, with 8 bases in between. This CDR3 spans 13 amino acids.

This clone has only one observation. The chain has TRBV29-1 and TRBJ1-1; a weak D match, TRBD1 (6 bases). Germline V gene lookup returns CDR1 SQVTM and CDR2 ANQGSEA. This CDR3 is built from 14 residues. The V gene lost 4 bases and the J gene lost 4 bases, with 16 bases spanning the gap. The CDR3 sequence: CSVGREGVGTEAFF. In DNA form, the CDR3 reads TGCAGCGTTGGCCGCGAGGGGGTAGGCACTGAAGCTTTCTTT.

The J gene is TRBJ1-5, the V gene TRBV10-2; D is undetermined. Between the trimmed V and J ends, which lost 6 bases and 0 bases, there was a span of 12 bases. The CDR3 has 15 amino acids. The germline V gene has CDR1 WSHSY and CDR2 SAAADI. CDR3 sequence (DNA): TGCGCCAGCAGAGCGGGTCGGGATAGCAATCAGCCCCAGCATTTT. It is translated as CASRAGRDSNQPQHF.

This chain uses TRBV6-6 with TRBJ1-2; no reliable D call. Per the germline V gene, CDR1 is MNHNY and CDR2 is SVGAGI (reference sequence). The CDR3 consists of 14 residues. V lost 1 base and J lost 3, with 9 bases in between. The CDR3 sequence is CASSYFGMDYGYTF. The DNA of the CDR3 is TGTGCCAGCAGTTACTTTGGTATGGACTATGGCTACACCTTC.

The chain uses TRBV27 and TRBJ2-3, with a tentative D call TRBD2 (5 bases). There are 16 residues in the CDR3. Trimming shortened V by 6 bases and J by 3 bases, and 19 bases separated the two germline ends. Germline CDR1 reads MNHEY; CDR2 reads SMNVEV (reference sequence). CDR3 nucleotide sequence: TGTGCCAGCAGAGCAACAGTTCGGGGAGCTACAGATACGCAGTATTTT. Amino acids: CASRATVRGATDTQYF.

The rearrangement links TRBV18 to TRBJ1-5; D is uncertain. There are 14 residues in the CDR3. Per the germline V gene, CDR1 is KGHSH and CDR2 is LQKENI. Trimming removed 3 bases at V and 0 bases at J, with 6 bases between. CDR3 nucleotide sequence: TGTGCCAGCTCACCGGAGATTAGCAATCAGCCCCAGCATTTT. Its protein product is CASSPEISNQPQHF. Looking up the rest from reference TRBV18 and TRBJ1-5 gives the full variable domain: NAGVMQNPRHLVRRRGQEARLRCSPMKGHSHVYWYRQLPEEGLKFMVYLQKENIIDESGMPKERFSAEFPKEGPSILRIQQVVRGDSAAYFCASSPEISNQPQHFGDGTRLSIL.

The chain recombines TRBV30 with TRBJ2-1; 11 nucleotides agree with TRBD2. The germline V gene encodes CDR1 GTSNPN and CDR2 SVGIG (reference sequence). The CDR3 extends over 14 amino acids. V was clipped by 8 bases and J by 4 bases; unmatched bases: 7. DNA of the CDR3: TGTGCCAGCAGACTAGCGGGAAAATACAATGAGCAGTTCTTC. Residues: CASRLAGKYNEQFF.

V gene TRBV29-1 combines with J gene TRBJ2-1, with 14 bases that match TRBD2. The germline V gene has CDR1 SQVTM and CDR2 ANQGSEA. The CDR3 is 18 residues long. Trimming took 4 bases from V and 0 from J; bases not matched to a gene: 8. CDR3 residues: CSVGLAGGPRGSYNEQFF. The CDR3 region has the DNA TGCAGCGTTGGACTAGCGGGAGGGCCTCGGGGCTCCTACAATGAGCAGTTCTTC.

The chain has TRBV5-1 and TRBJ1-1, with 8 bases matching TRBD1. Looked up from germline, CDR1 is SGHRS and CDR2 is YFSETQ. CDR3 length: 15 amino acids. V was pared by 2 bases and J by 4 bases, with 7 bases of the junction left unmatched. The CDR3 nucleotides are TGCGCCAGCAGCTTTCAGGGGGCGCCGGGCACTGAAGCTTTCTTT. Translated: CASSFQGAPGTEAFF.

V gene TRBV25-1 combines with J gene TRBJ1-2; maybe TRBD1 (5 bases). V lost 11 bases to trimming and J lost 1 base, with 8 bases between them. The CDR3 runs to 11 residues. The germline gives CDR1 MGHDK, CDR2 SYGVNS. CDR3 coding DNA: TGTGCCGCCCAGGGTAACTATGGCTACACCTTC. It encodes CAAQGNYGYTF.

The V and J genes are TRBV19 and TRBJ1-1, with D possibly matching TRBD1 (5 bases). V was trimmed by 7 bases and J by 2 bases, leaving 14 bases between them. This CDR3 region has 14 residues. CDR1 LNHDA and CDR2 SQIVND come from the germline V gene (reference sequence). The CDR3 nucleotides are TGTGCCAGTACCCGAGACAGCTCTAACACTGAAGCTTTCTTT. Translating it yields CASTRDSSNTEAFF.

The rearrangement uses TRBV7-9 and TRBJ2-1, with 9 bases that match TRBD1. CDR1 and CDR2 (germline): SEHNR, FQNEAQ (reference sequence). J gave up 13 bases and V 5 bases, and 15 bases lay outside the gene matches. CDR3 size: 15 residues. The CDR3 region has the DNA TGTGCCAGCAGCCGCCGGGACAGGGTTGCTCGCCAACAGTTCTTC. Translated: CASSRRDRVARQQFF.

The chain recombines TRBV13 with TRBJ2-4, with D perhaps being TRBD1 or TRBD2 (6 bases each). Germline CDR1 reads PRHDT; CDR2 reads FYEKMQ (reference sequence). The CDR3 consists of 18 residues. The germline V and J ends were trimmed by 7 bases and 0 bases, with 22 bases remaining between them. CDR3 residues: CASKAHGQMGLAKNIQYF. CDR3 coding DNA: TGTGCCAGCAAAGCCCACGGACAGATGGGACTAGCCAAAAACATTCAGTACTTC.

The chain joins TRBV11-2 to TRBJ1-6, with D possibly TRBD1 on 6 matching bases. Trimming stripped 2 bases from V and 7 bases from J, with 9 bases between. CDR3 length: 14 amino acids. Germline-derived CDR1 and CDR2 are SGHAT and FQNNGV. The CDR3 region has the DNA TGTGCCAGCAGCTTAATGGGGGGCAATTCACCCCTCCACTTT. Encoded protein: CASSLMGGNSPLHF. The complete variable domain, with remaining parts taken from reference TRBV11-2 and TRBJ1-6, reads EAGVAQSPRYKIIEKRQSVAFWCNPISGHATLYWYQQILGQGPKLLIQFQNNGVVDDSQLPKDRFSAERLKGVDSTLKIQPAKLEDSAVYLCASSLMGGNSPLHFGNGTRLTVT.

This clone turned up a few times. The rearrangement joins TRBV11-1 to TRBJ2-7; TRBD1 matches 9 bases. V was pared by 5 bases and J by 4 bases, with 15 bases of the junction left unmatched. This CDR3 region has 17 residues. Germline V CDR1 and CDR2: SGHAT, FQDESV (reference sequence). CDR3 in DNA: TGTGCCAGCAGCCCCAGACAGGGGGGGTCTCTTCGGTACGAGCAGTACTTC. Translation gives CASSPRQGGSLRYEQYF.

This sequence joins TRBV6-5 and TRBJ2-7, with 8 nucleotides matching TRBD1. The CDR3 runs 15 residues. The V gene's germline CDR1 is MNHEY and CDR2 SVGAGI. Trimming cost V 4 bases and J 3 bases; bases outside gene matches: 8. The CDR3 here is CASSSLEGTGYEQYF. In DNA, the CDR3 is TGTGCCAGCAGTTCCCTTGAGGGGACAGGCTACGAGCAGTACTTC.